This passage covers 13 T cell receptor beta chains from one sample sequenced in a study of graft-versus-host responses after intestinal transplantation. The method was immunoSEQ multiplex PCR; TCRdb's version includes in-frame clones alone and lacks a portion of them. The sample records more than 9,500 clones, over 90% being singletons. This sample comprised PBMCs, obtained around 110 days after intestinal transplant. The source is a human patient who received an intestinal transplant, so some T cells may come from the graft donor.

The chain joins TRBV5-3 to TRBJ1-2; 7 nucleotides match TRBD1. TRBV5-3 is filed as an ORF, its function uncertain. V was pared by 4 bases and J by 3 bases, with 9 bases of the junction left unmatched. This CDR3 comprises 15 residues. This CDR3 is CARSRQRQGDYGYTF. CDR3 bases: TGTGCCAGAAGCCGACAACGACAGGGTGACTATGGCTACACCTTC.

The chain uses TRBV5-6 and TRBJ2-1, with 10 bases identical to TRBD1. The CDR3 contains 15 residues. Germline V gene lookup returns CDR1 SGHDT and CDR2 YYEEEE. V dropped 4 bases and J dropped 8; count of bases not matched to a gene: 9. CDR3 in amino acids: CASSDRDRGGHEQFF. CDR3 nucleotide sequence: TGTGCCAGCAGCGACCGGGACAGGGGAGGACATGAGCAGTTCTTC.

This clone appeared once. V usage is TRBV29-1 and J usage is TRBJ2-1; D is unresolved. CDR1 is SQVTM, CDR2 ANQGSEA, per germline. The CDR3 is 14 residues long. With 2 bases removed from V and 4 bases from J, the gap between germline ends came to 12 bases. The CDR3 is CSVENLSYYNEQFF. CDR3 sequence (DNA): TGCAGCGTTGAAAATTTAAGCTATTACAATGAGCAGTTCTTC.

This chain links TRBV18 with TRBJ2-1, with 11 positions matching TRBD2. V trimming: 4 bases; J trimming: 0 bases; junction bases outside the gene matches: 5. From germline, CDR1 is KGHSH and CDR2 LQKENI. This CDR3 is 17 amino acids long. The CDR3: CASSLGLAVSSYNEQFF. In DNA form, the CDR3 reads TGTGCCAGCTCACTGGGACTAGCGGTGAGCTCCTACAATGAGCAGTTCTTC.

J is TRBJ2-3 and V is TRBV12-5, with D perhaps TRBD1 or TRBD2 (5 bases each). Trimming shortened V by 1 base and J by 3 bases, and 17 bases separated the two germline ends. CDR1 is LGHNT, CDR2 FRNRAP, per germline. The CDR3 sequence is 17 residues long. Written as DNA, the CDR3 is TGTGCTAGTGGTTTGGGGGCTATTCGGGGCCAGACAGATACGCAGTATTTT. Its protein product is CASGLGAIRGQTDTQYF.

The chain is built from TRBV7-9 and TRBJ1-2; D is ambiguous. The CDR3 has 14 amino acids. Looked up from germline, CDR1 is SEHNR and CDR2 is FQNEAQ (reference sequence). The V end was cut by 3 bases, the J end by 2 bases, with 10 bases between. CDR3 coding DNA: TGTGCCAGCAGCTTTGCCCTACAGAACTATGGCTACACCTTC. Translated: CASSFALQNYGYTF. Based on the CDR3 plus reference TRBV7-9 and TRBJ1-2, the full variable domain is DTGVSQNPRHKITKRGQNVTFRCDPISEHNRLYWYRQTLGQGPEFLTYFQNEAQLEKSRLLSDRFSAERPKGSFSTLEIQRTEQGDSAMYLCASSFALQNYGYTFGSGTRLTVV.

V usage is TRBV28 and J usage is TRBJ1-1; unclear D gene. Deletions cut 7 bases from V and 1 base from J, with 16 bases between. There are 15 residues in the CDR3. Germline-derived CDR1 and CDR2 are MDHEN and SYDVKM. Here the CDR3 DNA reads TGTGCCAGCACTACCTCGAGAGACCAGAACACTGAAGCTTTCTTT. This translates into CASTTSRDQNTEAFF.

This chain uses TRBV10-1 with TRBJ2-7, with D unclear. The CDR3 is 13 residues long. CDR1 WNHNN and CDR2 SYGVQD come from the germline V gene (reference sequence). V gave up 5 bases and J gave up 3 bases, with 11 bases separating them. Here the CDR3 reads CASSPGILYEQYF. CDR3 nucleotide sequence: TGCGCCAGCAGTCCCGGTATTCTCTACGAGCAGTACTTC.

The chain combines TRBV14 with TRBJ2-7, with D perhaps given as TRBD1 or TRBD2 (6 bases each). CDR3 length: 15 amino acids. Germline assignment: CDR1 SGHDN and CDR2 FVKESK. V lost 3 bases and J 3 bases, leaving 15 bases between the germline ends. The CDR3 loop reads CASSQGAGTFYEQYF. In nucleotides, the CDR3 is TGTGCCAGCAGCCAGGGGGCGGGGACCTTCTACGAGCAGTACTTC.

The chain carries TRBV7-9 and TRBJ1-2, with TRBD1 matching over 10 bases. Germline CDR1 and CDR2: SEHNR and FQNEAQ (reference sequence). The junction had 13 bases not matched to a gene; V was cut back by 5 bases and J by 7 bases. This CDR3 is 16 amino acids long. CDR3 DNA: TGTGCCAGCAGCCCGGGACAGGGGCTCCCCAAGGGTGGCTACACCTTC. It yields the protein CASSPGQGLPKGGYTF.

J is TRBJ2-1 and V is TRBV4-1; 9 bases are shared with TRBD2. Germline V gene lookup returns CDR1 MGHRA and CDR2 YSYEKL. J was trimmed by 12 bases and V by 0 bases; bases with no gene match: 12. This CDR3 region has 16 residues. The CDR3 DNA sequence: TGCGCCAGCAGCCAAGATCTAAGACTAGCGGTACAAACGCAGTTCTTC. Translating it yields CASSQDLRLAVQTQFF.

The V call is TRBV5-8, the J call TRBJ2-5; possible D gene TRBD2, 6 bases. Between the trimmed V and J ends, which lost 4 bases and 2 bases, there was a span of 9 bases. CDR3 length equals 13 residues. Germline CDR1 SGHTS, CDR2 YDEGEE. In DNA form, the CDR3 reads TGTGCCAGCAGCGGAGGGGTACAAGAGACCCAGTACTTC. Amino acids: CASSGGVQETQYF.

This chain links TRBV14 with TRBJ1-1, with D tentatively TRBD1 (5 bases). Between the trimmed V and J ends, which lost 0 bases and 7 bases, there was a span of 18 bases. CDR1 and CDR2 (germline): SGHDN, FVKESK. The CDR3 covers 16 residues. The DNA of the CDR3 is TGTGCCAGCAGCCAAGATTTGGGCGTGCTGGGGGATGAAGCTTTCTTT. Amino acids: CASSQDLGVLGDEAFF.